This entry concerns a single TCR beta chain. This clone was seen only once. It lacks a known antigen. With a far larger clone one base away, a read error is the likely cause. Using the deep immunoSEQ assay, TCR CDR3 regions were amplified from genomic DNA by multiplex PCR. Genomic DNA extracted from each cell subset was distributed evenly over all wells of several immunoSEQ 96-well plates, and each plate served as one replicate. For unsorted PBMC, each replicate PCR was loaded with roughly 270 ng genomic DNA, equivalent to about 30,000 T cell genomes. Genomic DNA from unsorted PBMC was sequenced over ten immunoSEQ deep assay plates. Purified libraries were measured with a Qubit 3.0 fluorometer, size-checked on a Bioanalyzer 2100, and measured again with the KAPA Library Quantification kit. Every immunoSEQ 96-well plate was sequenced on a separate single-read 150-cycle Illumina NextSeq 550 flow cell. The original pipeline was this. Because the immunoSEQ output held only junctional sequences and lacked quality scores, the filtering could not match the filtering applied to full-length reads. To assign V/J genes and CDR3, sequences were annotated using PyIR, a Python wrapper for IgBLAST v1.9, with IMGT germline references. Reads were removed for weak V/J assignments (E-value above 1e-6), missing CDR3, stop codons, out-of-frame junctions, or ambiguous translated residues. V3J clonotypes were defined as sequences sharing an identical inferred V gene, J gene, and CDR3 amino acid sequence. To compute the percentage overlap between repertoires, the number of shared unique clonotypes was divided by the size of the smaller repertoire. Repertoire richness was assessed with RTK rarefaction, the Chao1 estimator, and Recon v2.1 estimates of unobserved clonotypes. TCRdb took over this immuneACCESS table, retaining in-frame rearrangements with V and J assigned. Such tables are incomplete; in checked studies, under half of the missing clones stem from an unresolved V gene, and the remainder is unexplained. That table gives V, J and clone size, and the DNA gave D and trimming. A total of some 500,000 clones appear in this sample, approximately 77% of them only once. Of the sample, about 11% falls within the top ten clones.

After removal of 4 bases from V and 15 bases from J, the junction retains 12 bases not matched to a gene. Taken from the germline V gene, the CDR1 and CDR2 loops are SQVTM and ANQGSEA. Including the terminal cysteine and phenylalanine, the CDR3 comprises 12 residues. Of the read, only the CDR3 DNA is kept; its 36 bases are in frame from base 1. These data belong to a study of shared clonotypes between healthy human individuals (dated by TCRdb to between 2020 and 2021). Context from the whole study: The cohort comprised two women and three men aged 18 to 49 years. Between about 0.94 and 10 billion PBMCs per donor were obtained by leukapheresis. To estimate repertoire size and how much clonotype sharing occurs between individuals, the study deeply sequenced the blood TCR repertoires of several healthy adults. Different laboratories and diverse techniques were used to prepare libraries and sequence TCR repertoires, to increase sequencing depth and limit assay-specific biases. Paper-wide results and their limitations: Sampling was restricted to blood, and TCR repertoires in tissue are likely to differ from TCR repertoires in blood. Because the study included a small number of donors, the genetic and exposure-history diversity represented was limited. Based on pairwise subsampling, the degree of clonotype sharing among donors was expected to be affected by sequencing depth.

Donors were healthy HIV-negative adults with no recently reported acute infections or vaccinations. Every donor was a Caucasian adult living in Nashville, Tennessee, USA. For unsorted samples, around 85 million PBMCs were counted, and genomic DNA was extracted using the QIAamp DNA Blood Mini kit. After blood collection by leukapheresis, PBMCs were isolated using Ficoll-Histopaque density gradient centrifugation and then cryopreserved in the vapor phase of liquid nitrogen. The sequence was collected from a woman aged 35 to 49 in good health. Some clones in this sample may be carry-over from other donors' samples. This receptor chain uses TRBV29-1 and TRBJ2-1, with 7 bases in between that match TRBD2. Sequencing input: PBMCs. The CDR3 region has the sequence CSVGMGGTKRFF. The DNA sequence is TGCAGCGTTGGGATGGGCGGGACTAAAAGGTTCTTC.